The text below deals with one T cell receptor beta chain. Its antigen remains unidentified. The data stem from a study of cytomegalovirus exposure and HLA in healthy donors. Broader study findings: Researchers counted some 150 TCR beta chains as cytomegalovirus-associated. No immune exposure information besides CMV serostatus was available. Reports credit the classifier with highly specific, highly sensitive diagnosis of cytomegalovirus status.

This PCR relied on a set of 60 Vbeta primers and 13 Jbeta primers. The data were produced by immunoSEQ multiplex PCR, yet TCRdb's version contains in-frame clones alone and is incomplete. The sample records roughly 200,000 clones, about 78% being singletons. The source material was PBMCs. The TCR sequence derives from a woman between 25 and 40 years old in good health and CMV-seronegative.

The CDR3 sequence: CASSGVEVRGGYTF. CDR3 bases: TGTGCCAGCAGCGGGGTCGAGGTCCGAGGTGGCTACACCTTC. The V gene is TRBV2, the J gene TRBJ1-2; D gene unclear. The CDR3 length is 14 residues. V was trimmed by 6 bases and J by 7 bases, leaving 18 bases between them. Germline assignment: CDR1 SNHLY and CDR2 FYNNEI.